This T cell receptor (beta chain) was sequenced for a study of blood T cell repertoires in COVID-19. About the research overall: Samples of COVID-19 (acute and convalescent) were obtained from the United States, Italy and Spain. Sample material is recorded as cDNA or gDNA derived from T cells, B-cell-depleted T cells, or PBMCs.

In the source study's methods: Amplified reference gene primers provided the basis for estimating nucleated cell counts. The repertoire was sequenced with immunoSEQ multiplex PCR; TCRdb's copy has only in-frame clones and lacks some. The DNA was the basis for D and trimming; V, J and clone size are from that table. The sample contains fewer than 85,000 clones, around 83% of which appear only once. Seattle's cohort entered during active infection and was followed longitudinally. Sequenced input: peripheral blood. This receptor was taken from a man aged 25 to 40 with COVID-19, enrolled during active disease.

CDR3 sequence (DNA): TGTGCCAGCAGTTTATCAACGGATGGATCGGGGGAGCAGTACTTC. It encodes CASSLSTDGSGEQYF. The chain is built from TRBV27 and TRBJ2-7; D may be TRBD2 (5 bases). The V end lost 0 bases, the J end lost 7 bases, and 16 bases lay between the germline ends. CDR1 is MNHEY, CDR2 SMNVEV, per germline (reference sequence). CDR3 length: 15 residues.